Listed below are T cell receptor beta chains from one sample, sequenced in a study of monozygotic twins with cystic fibrosis. The data were produced by immunoSEQ multiplex PCR, yet TCRdb's version contains in-frame clones alone and is incomplete. The profile covers about 32,000 clones, with roughly 96% appearing a single time and 0.15% to 0.2% taken by the ten largest. The sequencing sample was made of blood. Every receptor here comes from a girl aged 2-10 years with cystic fibrosis. Each CDR3 is given with its conserved first and last residue. Each record gives: V gene, J gene, D gene, clone size, CDR3 DNA, CDR3 protein. A D gene is named only where the DNA matches it firmly. Size tells how often a clone was seen (once, few, many) or the class of an expanded clone, and some rows leave it out.

TRBV19	TRBJ2-5	-	-	TGTGCCAGTAGTATAGATCTCGGCAGGACGGAGACCCAGTACTTC	CASSIDLGRTETQYF
TRBV2	TRBJ1-2	-	-	TGTGCCAGCTTGGCGTCGGGCTACACCTTC	CASLASGYTF
TRBV6-5	TRBJ2-7	TRBD2	-	TGTGCCAGCAGTTACTCTTATGGGGGAGGGCCGAGCGAGCAGTACTTC	CASSYSYGGGPSEQYF
TRBV2	TRBJ2-1	TRBD2	-	TGTGCCAGCAGCGACTATGGGGGGGGTGAGCAGTTCTTC	CASSDYGGGEQFF
TRBV7-8	TRBJ2-7	-	few	TGTGCCAGCAGCCCCAGGGAAGAGCAGTACTTC	CASSPREEQYF
TRBV13	TRBJ1-5	-	-	TGTGCCAGCAGCTTAGGCCCGTCGGGATTCAATCAGCCCCAGCATTTT	CASSLGPSGFNQPQHF
TRBV7-9	TRBJ2-5	TRBD1	-	TGTGCCAGCAGCTTATCCGGACAGGGAAGCGAGACCCAGTACTTC	CASSLSGQGSETQYF
TRBV5-1	TRBJ2-3	TRBD1	-	TGCGCCAGCAGCTTGGCTATAGGGGGCTTCACAGATACGCAGTATTTT	CASSLAIGGFTDTQYF
TRBV6-1	TRBJ1-3	-	-	TGTGCCAGCAGTGCTTCCTTCCGACAAACTGGAAACACCATATATTTT	CASSASFRQTGNTIYF
TRBV11-2	TRBJ1-6	TRBD1	-	TGTGCCAGCAGATCAACAGGGGGCGTAAATTCACCCCTCCACTTT	CASRSTGGVNSPLHF
TRBV4-1	TRBJ2-1	-	-	TGCGCCAGCAGCGTCGCGGACTCCTACAATGAGCAGTTCTTC	CASSVADSYNEQFF
TRBV6-5	TRBJ1-2	-	-	TGTGCCAGCAGTAAAATGAAGGGTGGAGGCTACACCTTC	CASSKMKGGGYTF
TRBV7-9	TRBJ2-3	TRBD1	-	TGTGCCAGCAGCTTAGGACAGGGGGTCACAGATACGCAGTATTTT	CASSLGQGVTDTQYF
TRBV27	TRBJ2-7	-	-	TGTGCCAGCAGTTTCGGTCGGGGAAGCTCCTACGAGCAGTACTTC	CASSFGRGSSYEQYF
TRBV30	TRBJ2-7	TRBD2	-	TGTGCCTGGAGTGCTGAAACTGGACTAGCGGCCCCATACGAGCAGTACTTC	CAWSAETGLAAPYEQYF
TRBV7-9	TRBJ2-6	TRBD1	-	TGTGCCAGTGAAGGACAGGGGTCCTTCTCTGGGGCCAACGTCCTGACTTTC	CASEGQGSFSGANVLTF
TRBV5-6	TRBJ2-7	TRBD1	-	TGTGCCAGCAGCTTTTGGGACAGGGGCGAGTACGAGCAGTACTTC	CASSFWDRGEYEQYF
TRBV11-2	TRBJ1-1	-	-	TGTGCCAGCAGCCCATTGAGGGGTCGCGGCACTGAAGCTTTCTTT	CASSPLRGRGTEAFF
TRBV30	TRBJ1-2	-	-	TGTGCCTGGAGGACCCAGGGTGGTAACTATGGCTACACCTTC	CAWRTQGGNYGYTF
TRBV9	TRBJ2-7	TRBD2	-	TGTGCCAGCAGCGACGGGGGGGACTCCTACGAGCAGTACTTC	CASSDGGDSYEQYF
TRBV19	TRBJ1-5	TRBD1	-	TGTGCCAGTAGTGGAACAGGGGATCAGCCCCAGCATTTT	CASSGTGDQPQHF
TRBV30	TRBJ1-1	-	-	TGTGCCTGGAGTCGACTAGGGGGCACTGAAGCTTTCTTT	CAWSRLGGTEAFF